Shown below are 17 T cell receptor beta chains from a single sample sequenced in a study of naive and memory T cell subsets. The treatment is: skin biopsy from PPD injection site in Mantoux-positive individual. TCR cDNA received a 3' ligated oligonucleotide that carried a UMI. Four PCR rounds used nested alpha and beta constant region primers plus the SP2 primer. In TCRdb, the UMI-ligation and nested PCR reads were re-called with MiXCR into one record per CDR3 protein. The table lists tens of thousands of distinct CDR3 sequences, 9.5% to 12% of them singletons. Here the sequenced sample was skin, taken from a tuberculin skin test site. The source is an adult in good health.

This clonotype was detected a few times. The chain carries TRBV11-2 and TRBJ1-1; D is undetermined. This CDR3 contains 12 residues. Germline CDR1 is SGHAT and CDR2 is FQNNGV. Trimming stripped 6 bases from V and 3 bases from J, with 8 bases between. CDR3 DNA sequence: TGTGCCAGCAGTCGTGGGTACACTGAAGCTTTCTTT. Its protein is CASSRGYTEAFF.

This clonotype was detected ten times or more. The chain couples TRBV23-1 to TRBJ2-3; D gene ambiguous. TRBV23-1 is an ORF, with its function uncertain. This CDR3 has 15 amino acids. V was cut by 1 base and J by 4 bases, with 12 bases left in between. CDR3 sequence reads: CASSQYERAADTQYF. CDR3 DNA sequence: TGCGCCAGCAGTCAATACGAAAGGGCAGCAGATACGCAGTATTTT.

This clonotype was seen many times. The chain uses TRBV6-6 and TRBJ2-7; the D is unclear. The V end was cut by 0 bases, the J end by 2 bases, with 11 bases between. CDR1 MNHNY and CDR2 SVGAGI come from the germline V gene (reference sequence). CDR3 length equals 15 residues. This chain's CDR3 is CASSYSLLGTYEQYF. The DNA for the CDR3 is TGTGCCAGCAGTTACTCTCTGTTGGGCACCTACGAGCAGTACTTC.

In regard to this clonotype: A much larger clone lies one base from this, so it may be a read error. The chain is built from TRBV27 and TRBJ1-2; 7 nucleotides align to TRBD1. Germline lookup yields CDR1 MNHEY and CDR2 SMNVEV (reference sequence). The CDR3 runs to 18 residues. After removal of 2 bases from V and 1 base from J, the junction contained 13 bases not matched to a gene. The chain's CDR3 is CASSLTYQQGLVNYGYTF. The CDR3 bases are TGTGCCAGCAGTTTAACGTATCAACAGGGGCTGGTTAACTATGGCTACACCTTC.

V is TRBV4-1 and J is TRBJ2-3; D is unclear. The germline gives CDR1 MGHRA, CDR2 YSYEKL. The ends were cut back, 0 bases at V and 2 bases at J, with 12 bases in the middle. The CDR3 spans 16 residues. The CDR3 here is CASSQDGQKPTDTQYF. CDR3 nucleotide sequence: TGCGCCAGCAGCCAAGATGGGCAGAAACCCACAGATACGCAGTATTTT.

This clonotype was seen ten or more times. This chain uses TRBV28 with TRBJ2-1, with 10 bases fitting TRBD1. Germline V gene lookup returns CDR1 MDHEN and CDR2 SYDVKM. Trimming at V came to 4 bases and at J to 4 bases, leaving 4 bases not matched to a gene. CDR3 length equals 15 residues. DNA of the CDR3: TGTGCCAGCAGTTACCCGGGACAGGGGTACAATGAGCAGTTCTTC. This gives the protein CASSYPGQGYNEQFF.

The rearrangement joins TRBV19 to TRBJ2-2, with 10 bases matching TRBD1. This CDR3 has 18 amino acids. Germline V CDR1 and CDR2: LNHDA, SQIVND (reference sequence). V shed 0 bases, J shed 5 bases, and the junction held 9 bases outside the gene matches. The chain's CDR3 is CASSIDLMTGGRTGELFF. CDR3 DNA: TGTGCCAGTAGTATAGATCTGATGACAGGGGGCAGGACCGGGGAGCTGTTTTTT.

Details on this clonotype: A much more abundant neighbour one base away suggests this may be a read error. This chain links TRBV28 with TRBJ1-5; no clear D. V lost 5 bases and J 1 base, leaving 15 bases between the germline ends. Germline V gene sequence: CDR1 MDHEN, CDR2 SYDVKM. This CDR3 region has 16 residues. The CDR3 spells CASSRRLKFSNQPQHF. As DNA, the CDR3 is TGTGCCAGCAGTCGCCGACTGAAGTTCAGCAATCAGCCCCAGCATTTT.

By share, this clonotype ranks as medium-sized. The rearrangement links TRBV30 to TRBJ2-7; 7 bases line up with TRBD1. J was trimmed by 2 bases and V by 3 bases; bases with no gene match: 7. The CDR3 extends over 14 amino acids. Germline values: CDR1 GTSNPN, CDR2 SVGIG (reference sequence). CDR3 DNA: TGTGCCTGGAGCCGAGGGACAGTTACCTACGAGCAGTACTTC. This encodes CAWSRGTVTYEQYF.

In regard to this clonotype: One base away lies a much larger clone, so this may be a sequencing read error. CDR3 region: CASRDRPNEQFF. CDR3 nucleotide sequence: TGCGCCAGCAGGGACCGTCCCAATGAGCAGTTCTTC. The V gene is TRBV10-2, the J gene TRBJ2-1; D remains unclear. This CDR3 has 12 amino acids. Trimming shortened V by 6 bases and J by 6 bases, and 9 bases separated the two germline ends. In germline, CDR1 is WSHSY, CDR2 SAAADI.

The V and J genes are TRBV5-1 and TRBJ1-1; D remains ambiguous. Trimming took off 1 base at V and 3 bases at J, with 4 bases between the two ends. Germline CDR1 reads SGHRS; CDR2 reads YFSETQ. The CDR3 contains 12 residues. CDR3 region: CASSLSDTEAFF. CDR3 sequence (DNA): TGCGCCAGCAGCTTGTCGGACACTGAAGCTTTCTTT.

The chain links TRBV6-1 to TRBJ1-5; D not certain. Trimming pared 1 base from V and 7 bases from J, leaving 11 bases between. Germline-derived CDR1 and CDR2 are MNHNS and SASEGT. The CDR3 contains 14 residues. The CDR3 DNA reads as TGTGCCAGCAGTGAAGGGGTTTGGTTGCAGCCCCAGCATTTT. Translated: CASSEGVWLQPQHF.

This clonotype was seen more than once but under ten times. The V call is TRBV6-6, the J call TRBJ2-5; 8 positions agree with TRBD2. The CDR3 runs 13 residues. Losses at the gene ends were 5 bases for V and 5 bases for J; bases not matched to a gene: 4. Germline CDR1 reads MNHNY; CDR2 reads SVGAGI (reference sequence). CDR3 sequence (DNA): TGTGCCAGCAGTCGCCGGGAGGGGGAGACCCAGTACTTC. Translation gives CASSRREGETQYF.

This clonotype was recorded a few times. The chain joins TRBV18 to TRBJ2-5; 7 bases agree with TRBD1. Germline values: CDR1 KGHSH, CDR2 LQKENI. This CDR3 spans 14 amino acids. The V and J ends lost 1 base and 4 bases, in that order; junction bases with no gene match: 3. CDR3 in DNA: TGTGCCAGCTCACCACGTTCAGGGGGAGAGACCCAGTACTTC. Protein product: CASSPRSGGETQYF.

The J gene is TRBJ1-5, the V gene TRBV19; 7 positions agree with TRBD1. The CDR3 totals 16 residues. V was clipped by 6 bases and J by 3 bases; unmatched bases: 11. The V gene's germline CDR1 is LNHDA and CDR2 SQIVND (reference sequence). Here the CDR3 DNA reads TGTGCCAGTAGGTCAAGGGGACAGCAATCCAATCAGCCCCAGCATTTT. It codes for CASRSRGQQSNQPQHF. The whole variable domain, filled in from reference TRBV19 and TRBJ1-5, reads DGGITQSPKYLFRKEGQNVTLSCEQNLNHDAMYWYRQDPGQGLRLIYYSQIVNDFQKGDIAEGYSVSREKKESFPLTVTSAQKNPTAFYLCASRSRGQQSNQPQHFGDGTRLSIL.

The CDR3 DNA reads TGTGCCAGCAGCTTAGTACATGATGGCTACACCTTC. Its protein product is CASSLVHDGYTF. The gene calls are TRBV11-3 and TRBJ1-2; D unresolved. Germline CDR1 SGHNT, CDR2 YENEEA. Trimming removed 1 base from V and 6 bases from J, with 6 bases in between. CDR3 length equals 12 residues.

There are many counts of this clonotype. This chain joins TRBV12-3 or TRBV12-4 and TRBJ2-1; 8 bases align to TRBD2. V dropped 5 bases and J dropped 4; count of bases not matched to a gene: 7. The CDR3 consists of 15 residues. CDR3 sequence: CASSTSGTRYNEQFF. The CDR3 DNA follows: TGTGCCAGCAGTACGTCAGGGACTAGGTACAATGAGCAGTTCTTC.